Below, 22 T cell receptor beta chains from the same sample are listed, as sequenced in a study of beta chain features in type 1 diabetes. Study conclusions and caveats: Across all four CD4+ subsets, people with type 1 diabetes showed modestly shorter TCRB CDR3s.

No antigens are known for them. Sequenced material consisted of expressed TCRB transcripts (all of the isolated RNA was reverse transcribed). Measured with immunoSEQ multiplex PCR; TCRdb has only the in-frame clones, and not every one. The sample consists of approximately 120,000 clones, approximately 15% of them appearing once. The source material was central memory CD4+ T cells from blood. These receptors were collected from a man aged 18 to 35 with type 1 diabetes.

This clone has a handful of counts. The chain recombines TRBV25-1 with TRBJ2-7, with a possible D match to TRBD2 (7 bases). There are 15 residues in the CDR3. From germline, CDR1 is MGHDK and CDR2 SYGVNS. V gave up 3 bases and J gave up 3 bases, with 15 bases separating them. CDR3 coding DNA: TGTGCCAGCAGTGATTCCCGGGGGGCCCTCTACGAGCAGTACTTC. Its translation: CASSDSRGALYEQYF.

Points on this clone: A much larger clone differs by one base, so this may be a read error. The chain has TRBV2 and TRBJ2-5; no definite D call. V lost 11 bases, J lost 3 bases, and 13 bases lay in between. Germline-derived CDR1 and CDR2 are SNHLY and FYNNEI. This CDR3 region has 12 residues. The CDR3 DNA sequence: TGTGCCGGTCGGGCTGGTAAAGAGACCCAGTACTTC. Translated: CAGRAGKETQYF.

This clone was detected ten times or more. This chain's CDR3 is CASSFYLEAEQFF. The CDR3, as DNA: TGTGCCAGCAGCTTTTACCTAGAAGCGGAGCAGTTCTTC. This chain joins TRBV7-2 and TRBJ2-1; D is unresolved. Germline V gives CDR1 SGHTA, CDR2 FQGNSA. There are 13 residues in the CDR3. With 3 bases removed from V and 10 bases from J, the gap between germline ends came to 13 bases.

Remarks on this clone: At one boundary the junction diverges from the germline segment, which might be a read error. The chain employs TRBV29-1 and TRBJ2-7; 10 nucleotides match TRBD2. Germline lookup yields CDR1 SQVTM and CDR2 ANQGSEA. The CDR3 consists of 15 residues. For the CDR3, the DNA is TGCAGCGTCCACCGGACTAGCGGTTTCTCCTGCGAGCAGTACTTC. Residues: CSVHRTSGFSCEQYF.

This clone was counted only a few times. J is TRBJ2-1 and V is TRBV2; D gene unclear. The CDR3 covers 11 residues. V was clipped by 8 bases and J by 10 bases, with 12 bases between them. Germline V lookup: CDR1 SNHLY, CDR2 FYNNEI. CDR3 sequence: CASQSVLEQFF. The DNA of the CDR3 is TGTGCCAGCCAAAGCGTGTTAGAGCAGTTCTTC. Full variable domain (missing parts from reference TRBV2 and TRBJ2-1): EPEVTQTPSHQVTQMGQEVILRCVPISNHLYFYWYRQILGQKVEFLVSFYNNEISEKSEIFDDQFSVERPDGSNFTLKIRSTKLEDSAMYFCASQSVLEQFFGPGTRLTVL.

The V and J genes are TRBV5-1 and TRBJ2-7, with 8 bases aligning to TRBD1. This CDR3 is built from 14 residues. Trimming removed 4 bases from V and 0 bases from J; junction bases left unmatched: 3. From germline, CDR1 is SGHRS and CDR2 YFSETQ. Written as DNA, the CDR3 is TGCGCCAGCAGCCCGCAGGGGGCCTCCTACGAGCAGTACTTC. This encodes CASSPQGASYEQYF.

This clone showed up just a few times. The chain uses TRBV30 and TRBJ1-5; D possibly corresponds to TRBD1 (5 bases). Germline CDR1 reads GTSNPN; CDR2 reads SVGIG (reference sequence). V was pared by 3 bases and J by 1 base, with 10 bases between. There are 14 residues in the CDR3. The CDR3: CAWRSRDSNQPQHF. DNA for the CDR3: TGTGCCTGGAGATCCCGGGACAGCAATCAGCCCCAGCATTTT.

The chain is built from TRBV29-1 and TRBJ2-2, with TRBD1 identical over 10 bases. V lost 6 bases to trimming and J lost 7 bases; unmatched junction nucleotides: 14. This CDR3 has 16 residues. Germline CDR1 and CDR2: SQVTM and ANQGSEA. In nucleotides, the CDR3 is TGCAGCGTACTAAGGTCCTGGACAGGGGGAAACGGGGAGCTGTTTTTT. The encoded protein is CSVLRSWTGGNGELFF.

This clone has more than one count but fewer than ten. The chain employs TRBV29-1 and TRBJ2-1; 14 bases are shared with TRBD2. Germline V gives CDR1 SQVTM, CDR2 ANQGSEA. With 3 bases clipped from V and 10 bases from J, the junction kept 14 bases outside the gene matches. The CDR3 runs 17 residues. In nucleotides, the CDR3 is TGCAGCGTTGAGCCCCACCGCGGACTAGCGGGAGGCAGCGAGCAGTTCTTC. Translating gives CSVEPHRGLAGGSEQFF.

This clone has just a few counts. The V call is TRBV14, the J call TRBJ2-1, with 7 bases that match TRBD2. The V gene's germline CDR1 is SGHDN and CDR2 FVKESK. There are 16 residues in the CDR3. The ends lost 2 bases at V and 4 bases at J; junction bases unmatched: 8. The CDR3 loop reads CASSQLGGGDYNEQFF. DNA of the CDR3: TGTGCCAGCAGCCAATTGGGCGGGGGAGATTACAATGAGCAGTTCTTC. Filled out from reference TRBV14 and TRBJ2-1, the complete variable domain reads EAGVTQFPSHSVIEKGQTVTLRCDPISGHDNLYWYRRVMGKEIKFLLHFVKESKQDESGMPNNRFLAERTGGTYSTLKVQPAELEDSGVYFCASSQLGGGDYNEQFFGPGTRLTVL.

This clone was seen many times. V is TRBV28 and J is TRBJ2-1, with TRBD1 matching over 7 bases. Germline V lookup: CDR1 MDHEN, CDR2 SYDVKM. The V segment lost 7 bases and the J segment 7 bases; nucleotides outside the gene matches: 10. This CDR3 spans 14 amino acids. The CDR3 nucleotides read TGTGCCAGCACGCCGACAGGGTTTAGGAATGAGCAGTTCTTC. It encodes CASTPTGFRNEQFF. Drawing the rest from reference TRBV28 and TRBJ2-1, the complete variable domain is DVKVTQSSRYLVKRTGEKVFLECVQDMDHENMFWYRQDPGLGLRLIYFSYDVKMKEKGDIPEGYSVSREKKERFSLILESASTNQTSMYLCASTPTGFRNEQFFGPGTRLTVL.

The rearrangement uses TRBV7-2 and TRBJ1-5; the D gene is possibly TRBD1 (5 bases). The V gene's germline CDR1 is SGHTA and CDR2 FQGNSA. The V and J ends lost 6 bases and 7 bases respectively, with 19 bases between them. There are 15 residues in the CDR3. CDR3 nucleotides: TGTGCCAGCAGACCTAACACTGTCGGGGGACAGCCCCAGCATTTT. Its protein product is CASRPNTVGGQPQHF. The full variable domain, in which reference TRBV7-2 and TRBJ1-5 provide the parts outside the CDR3, is GAGVSQSPSNKVTEKGKDVELRCDPISGHTALYWYRQSLGQGLEFLIYFQGNSAPDKSGLPSDRFSAERTGGSVSTLTIQRTQQEDSAVYLCASRPNTVGGQPQHFGDGTRLSIL.

In its sample, this clone was seen a few times. The rearrangement uses TRBV7-9 and TRBJ2-1, with D uncertain. This CDR3 is 13 amino acids long. The V and J ends lost 2 bases and 5 bases respectively, with 7 bases between them. Germline V gene data show CDR1 as SEHNR and CDR2 as FQNEAQ (reference sequence). The CDR3 DNA reads as TGTGCCAGCAGCTTACGAACAGACAATGAGCAGTTCTTC. Amino acid sequence: CASSLRTDNEQFF.

This rearrangement joins TRBV30 to TRBJ1-2; 7 nucleotides agree with TRBD1. This CDR3 contains 15 residues. Trimming took 3 bases from V and 9 from J; bases not matched to a gene: 16. The germline V gene encodes CDR1 GTSNPN and CDR2 SVGIG (reference sequence). For the CDR3, the DNA is TGTGCCTGGAGAGTACAGGGGCGCCCCGCCGCCAGCTACACCTTC. Residues: CAWRVQGRPAASYTF.

The CDR3 reads CASSSPGTANYGYTF. Here the CDR3 DNA reads TGTGCCAGCAGTTCCCCCGGGACAGCCAACTATGGCTACACCTTC. V gene TRBV6-6 combines with J gene TRBJ1-2; 7 bases fit TRBD1. Germline V gene sequence: CDR1 MNHNY, CDR2 SVGAGI (reference sequence). The CDR3 consists of 15 residues. V lost 4 bases to trimming and J lost 2 bases; unmatched junction nucleotides: 7.

The chain is built from TRBV14 and TRBJ2-3; D is possibly TRBD2 (6 bases). V was shortened by 1 base and J by 0 bases, with 14 bases between the two germline ends. Germline CDR1 and CDR2: SGHDN and FVKESK. The CDR3 runs to 17 residues. The CDR3 region is CASSQVPLASSTDTQYF. CDR3 nucleotide sequence: TGTGCCAGCAGCCAAGTACCGCTAGCGAGTAGCACAGATACGCAGTATTTT.

This chain links TRBV6-5 with TRBJ1-2; perhaps TRBD1 as D (5 bases). Trimming cost V 3 bases and J 4 bases, with 9 bases left between them. The CDR3 has 13 residues. The germline V gene encodes CDR1 MNHEY and CDR2 SVGAGI. The CDR3, as DNA: TGTGCCAGCAGTTATTCCGACAGCTATGGCTACACCTTC. Its protein is CASSYSDSYGYTF.

The sample holds a few counts of this clone. CDR3 DNA sequence: TGTGCCAGCAGCCGAACGACAGGGCTAGAGACCCAGTACTTC. Protein product: CASSRTTGLETQYF. The chain couples TRBV5-6 to TRBJ2-5, with 7 bases matching TRBD1. There are 14 residues in the CDR3. V dropped 4 bases and J dropped 4; count of bases not matched to a gene: 7. Germline V gives CDR1 SGHDT, CDR2 YYEEEE.

This clone has more than one count but fewer than ten. J is TRBJ2-7 and V is TRBV25-1; D possibly corresponds to TRBD2 (5 bases). CDR1 is MGHDK, CDR2 SYGVNS, per germline. The V gene lost 5 bases and the J gene lost 7 bases, with 21 bases spanning the gap. The CDR3 runs 15 residues. The CDR3 region has the DNA TGTGCCAGCAGTCCACTCGAGGGCCGCGGTCAGGAGCAGTACTTC. This translates into CASSPLEGRGQEQYF.

CDR3 amino acids: CATSRDRWDNYEQYF. The CDR3 DNA is TGTGCCACCAGCAGAGATAGATGGGACAACTACGAGCAGTACTTC. The chain links TRBV15 to TRBJ2-7; weak D call: TRBD1 (6 bases). Germline assignment: CDR1 LNHNV and CDR2 YYDKDF (reference sequence). This CDR3 has 15 residues. The germline V and J ends were trimmed by 0 bases and 3 bases, with 12 bases remaining between them.

This clone was recorded many times. This chain uses TRBV18 with TRBJ2-7; 8 bases align to TRBD2. Unmatched junction bases numbered 9, after V lost 6 bases and J lost 5 bases. The CDR3 is made up of 14 amino acids. Germline CDR1 is KGHSH and CDR2 is LQKENI. The DNA of the CDR3 is TGTGCCAGCTCCCCGGGACTAGTGTCGGACGAGCAGTACTTC. Translated: CASSPGLVSDEQYF.

The chain links TRBV5-4 to TRBJ1-1, with 7 bases that match TRBD1. The CDR3 runs 16 residues. CDR1 is SGHNT, CDR2 YYREEE, per germline (reference sequence). V was clipped by 4 bases and J by 1 base; unmatched bases: 10. The CDR3 reads CASSPGGQLGNTEAFF. CDR3 sequence (DNA): TGTGCCAGCAGCCCAGGGGGGCAACTTGGGAACACTGAAGCTTTCTTT.